Listed below are T cell receptor beta chains from one sample, sequenced in a study of blood T cell repertoires in COVID-19. Assay: immunoSEQ multiplex PCR; the TCRdb copy retains only in-frame clones and omits some. This table has approximately 150,000 clones, around 80% appearing once. The sequenced sample consisted of peripheral blood. The receptors come from a man aged 65 to 85 who had recovered from COVID-19. Each CDR3 is given with its conserved first and last residue. The order of the fields is J gene, V gene, D gene, clone size, CDR3 DNA, CDR3 protein. A D gene is named only where the DNA matches it firmly. Only some rows state a clone size, as once, few, many or a class for expanded clones.

>TRBJ2-3|TRBV2|NA|NA
TGTGCCAGCAGTGGGACAGCAAAGAACACAGATACGCAGTATTTT
CASSGTAKNTDTQYF
>TRBJ2-7|TRBV29-1|TRBD1|NA
TGCAGCGTGAGGTCCGGGACAGGGTCCTACGAGCAGTACTTC
CSVRSGTGSYEQYF
>TRBJ1-2|TRBV6-5|TRBD1|NA
TGTGCCAGCAGCTTACTGGACAGGGACGGCTACACCTTC
CASSLLDRDGYTF
>TRBJ2-7|TRBV27|TRBD2|NA
TGTGCCAGCAGTTTAGGCGCTAGCGGGATAAGCTACGAGCAGTACTTC
CASSLGASGISYEQYF
>TRBJ2-7|TRBV4-3|TRBD2|NA
TGCGCCAGCAGCCAAGAATGGCGGGGGAGGGCGTCCGTCGTCCGCCACTTC
CASSQEWRGRASVVRHF
>TRBJ2-6|TRBV24-1|NA|NA
TGTGCCACCAGCCGAGCATTGGACAGCCTAAGCTCTGGGGCCAACGTCCTGACTTTC
CATSRALDSLSSGANVLTF
>TRBJ1-1|TRBV7-9|NA|NA
TGTGCCAGCAGTGACATCTGGGCGAACGTAGACACTGAAGCTTTCTTT
CASSDIWANVDTEAFF
>TRBJ2-1|TRBV6-1|NA|NA
TGTGCCAGCAGTGACCTGCAGGACAATGAGCAGTTCTTC
CASSDLQDNEQFF
>TRBJ2-7|TRBV12-3/TRBV12-4|TRBD2|NA
TGTGCCAGCACCGGGAGGCTTAATTACGAGCAGTACTTC
CASTGRLNYEQYF
>TRBJ1-5|TRBV18|NA|few
TGTGCCAGCTCACCACCCGGAGGCAATCAGCCCCAGCATTTT
CASSPPGGNQPQHF
>TRBJ1-4|TRBV27|NA|NA
TGTGCCAGCAGTTTCTCGATGGACAGTGTGGAAAAATTTCTGTTTTTT
CASSFSMDSVEKFLFF
>TRBJ1-1|TRBV30|NA|NA
TGTGCCTGGAGTGGAGGGATCAACACTGAAGCTTTCTTT
CAWSGGINTEAFF
>TRBJ2-3|TRBV27|NA|NA
TGTGCCAGCAGTCGCCCCTTCAGCGGCACAGATACGCAGTATTTT
CASSRPFSGTDTQYF
>TRBJ1-1|TRBV12-2|NA|NA
TGTGCAAGTCGCTTCACCCTCGAGAGGGCGAACACTGAAGCTTTCTTT
CASRFTLERANTEAFF
>TRBJ1-5|TRBV7-9|NA|NA
TGTGCCAGCAGCCGAAGCGATAGCAATCAGCCCCAGCATTTT
CASSRSDSNQPQHF
>TRBJ2-3|TRBV29-1|NA|NA
TGCAGCGTTGGAGCTCCGGGCACAGATACGCAGTATTTT
CSVGAPGTDTQYF
>TRBJ1-2|TRBV28|NA|NA
TGTGCCAGCAGTTCCCCATCGGGGGGCGCCGGTGGCTACACCTTC
CASSSPSGGAGGYTF
>TRBJ2-1|TRBV11-2|TRBD2|NA
TGTGCCAGCAGTCAGGGACTAGCGGGAGGGGGGCAGTTCTTC
CASSQGLAGGGQFF
>TRBJ2-7|TRBV18|TRBD1|NA
TGTGCCAGCTCACGCGGGACAGGGTCCTTCTACGAGCAGTACTTC
CASSRGTGSFYEQYF
>TRBJ2-7|TRBV6-5|TRBD1|NA
TGTGCCAGCAGCGGAAGGACAGGGCCAGGGGCCGAGCAGTACTTC
CASSGRTGPGAEQYF
>TRBJ2-5|TRBV19|TRBD2|NA
TGTGCCAGTAGTATAGCGCCGGCGGGAGGGAGAAAGACCCAGTACTTC
CASSIAPAGGRKTQYF
>TRBJ1-2|TRBV5-5|TRBD1|NA
TGTGCCAGCAGCTTACAGGGGTTTGGCTACACCTTC
CASSLQGFGYTF
>TRBJ2-1|TRBV6-4|NA|NA
TGTGCCAGCAGTGACCTTCGGGGAGGTGAGCAGTTCTTC
CASSDLRGGEQFF
>TRBJ2-5|TRBV5-4|TRBD1|NA
TGTGCCAGCAGCGAAGGGACAGGGGGGGGACAAGAGACCCAGTACTTC
CASSEGTGGGQETQYF
>TRBJ2-3|TRBV19|TRBD2|NA
TGTGCCACTTCTCTTATGGGACTAGCGGGAGGGCCAGATACGCAGTATTTT
CATSLMGLAGGPDTQYF
>TRBJ2-2|TRBV7-9|TRBD1|NA
TGTGCCAGCAGCACTCAGACAGGGATGAACACCGGGGAGCTGTTTTTT
CASSTQTGMNTGELFF
>TRBJ1-2|TRBV12-5|TRBD1|NA
TGTGCTAGTGGTATCGGGACAGGGGTTAGTGGCTACACCTTC
CASGIGTGVSGYTF
>TRBJ2-3|TRBV2|NA|NA
TGTGCCAGCAGCCGTAGCACAGATACGCAGTATTTT
CASSRSTDTQYF
>TRBJ1-1|TRBV9|NA|NA
TGTGCCAGCAGCCTCGCGGGGGGAAACACTGAAGCTTTCTTT
CASSLAGGNTEAFF
>TRBJ1-5|TRBV4-1|TRBD1|NA
TGCGCCAGCAGCCAAGGATCTAGGGCAGGGGGTCAGCCCCAGCATTTT
CASSQGSRAGGQPQHF
>TRBJ2-7|TRBV3-1/TRBV3-2|TRBD2|NA
TGTGCCAGCAGCCAAGATGGAACTAGCGGGAGGCCAAGTTACTTC
CASSQDGTSGRPSYF
>TRBJ1-4|TRBV5-1|NA|NA
TGCGCCAGCAGCTCCTTCGCGGGACGGGAAAAACTGTTTTTT
CASSSFAGREKLFF
>TRBJ1-5|TRBV14|TRBD1|NA
TGTGCCAGCACCCTACAGGGGGTAGTCTGGAATCAGCCCCAGCATTTT
CASTLQGVVWNQPQHF
>TRBJ1-5|TRBV5-3|NA|NA
TGTGCCAGAAGCTGTATAATTGGGCTCGTAAGTAGCAATCAGCCCCAGCATTTT
CARSCIIGLVSSNQPQHF
>TRBJ2-3|TRBV5-1|TRBD2|few
TGCGCCAGCAGCTTGGCACTAGCGGGAGGGCTGGATACGCAGTATTTT
CASSLALAGGLDTQYF
>TRBJ2-1|TRBV2|NA|many
TGTGCCAGCAGTGAAAAAGCATTAGTCAGCCGGAGCTCCTACAATGAGCAGTTCTTC
CASSEKALVSRSSYNEQFF
>TRBJ1-5|TRBV27|TRBD1|NA
TGTGCCAGCAGCTACAGGGGGCAGGATCAGCCCCAGCATTTT
CASSYRGQDQPQHF
>TRBJ2-3|TRBV19|TRBD1|NA
TGTGCCAGTAGTACCCTACAGGGGAGCACAGATACGCAGTATTTT
CASSTLQGSTDTQYF
>TRBJ2-7|TRBV12-3/TRBV12-4|NA|once
TGTGCCAGCAGTTACTCATACGAGCAGTACTTC
CASSYSYEQYF
>TRBJ2-7|TRBV7-2|TRBD2|NA
TGTGCCAGCAGCATCGGGACTAGCAGAACCTACGAGCAGTACTTC
CASSIGTSRTYEQYF
>TRBJ2-7|TRBV19|TRBD1|NA
TGTGCCAGTAGGGGGACAGGGAGGGTTTTTGAAGAGCAGTACTTC
CASRGTGRVFEEQYF
>TRBJ2-7|TRBV11-2|NA|NA
TGTGCCAGCAGCTTCGGGTCTTCCCTCTCCTACGAGCAGTACTTC
CASSFGSSLSYEQYF
>TRBJ1-1|TRBV6-2/TRBV6-3|NA|NA
TGTGCCAGCAGTTACTCTTTACAGGGATTGTCTGAAGCTTTCTTT
CASSYSLQGLSEAFF
>TRBJ2-1|TRBV11-3|NA|NA
TGTGCCAGCAGCTTGAGGGGGAGGGACAATGAGCAGTTCTTC
CASSLRGRDNEQFF
>TRBJ2-1|TRBV2|NA|NA
TGTGCCAGCAAAAACTACGATGAGCAGTTCTTC
CASKNYDEQFF
>TRBJ1-1|TRBV12-5|TRBD1|once
TGTGCTAGTGGTTTGGCGAGGACAGGGGCACCGAACACTGAAGCTTTCTTT
CASGLARTGAPNTEAFF
>TRBJ2-1|TRBV9|TRBD2|NA
TGTGCCAGCAGCGTAGAGGGGACTAGCGGCTACAATGAGCAGTTCTTC
CASSVEGTSGYNEQFF
>TRBJ1-1|TRBV5-4|TRBD1|once
TGTGCCAGCAGCCCGGACAGGGGGGCTGAAGCTTTCTTT
CASSPDRGAEAFF
>TRBJ2-7|TRBV4-1|NA|NA
TGCGCCAGCAGCCAGAGCGGAATTACCTCCTACGAGCAGTACTTC
CASSQSGITSYEQYF